This T cell receptor beta chain was recovered during a study of T cell repertoires in cytomegalovirus infection. Study in general: CMV epitopes that were recently identified and HLA-C-restricted were used alongside well-studied HLA-B-restricted ones. Indicated by public TCR beta signatures were CMV infection and matching HLA type.

Regarding the study as a whole: It was HLA-C-restricted CMV-specific TCR beta clonotypes that dominated the response ex vivo. The study identified carriers of CMV plus the relevant HLA from cumulative public TCR beta family frequency.

TCRdb passed the reads through MiXCR, listing each CDR3 protein once. Of some 940,000 distinct CDR3 sequences in the sample, around 30% are singletons; the top ten hold over 13%. A few counts support this clonotype. Its antigen is currently unknown. V lost 8 bases and J lost 4, with 20 bases in between. Germline V CDR1 and CDR2: MNHNS, SASEGT. This CDR3 is 15 amino acids long. J is TRBJ2-5 and V is TRBV6-1; D might be TRBD2 (7 bases). This receptor was identified in a human donor in good health (CMV status not recorded). Some clones in this sample may be carry-over from other donors' samples. The sample consisted of cultured CD8+ T cells from PBMCs, taken from culture after CMV antigen stimulation. The CDR3 reads CASDPLGGGGETQYF. The DNA of the CDR3 is TGTGCCAGCGACCCCTTAGGGGGGGGTGGAGAGACCCAGTACTTC.